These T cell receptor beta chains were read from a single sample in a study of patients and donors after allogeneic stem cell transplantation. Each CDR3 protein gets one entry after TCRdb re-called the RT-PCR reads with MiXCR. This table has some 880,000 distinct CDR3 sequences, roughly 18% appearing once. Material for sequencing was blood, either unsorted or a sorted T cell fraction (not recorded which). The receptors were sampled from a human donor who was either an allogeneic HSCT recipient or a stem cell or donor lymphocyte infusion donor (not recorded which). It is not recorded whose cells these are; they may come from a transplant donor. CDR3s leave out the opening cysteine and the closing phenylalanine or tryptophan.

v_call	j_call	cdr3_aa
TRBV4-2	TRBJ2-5	ASSQDGEGGILETQY
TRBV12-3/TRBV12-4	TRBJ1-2	ASSSDIYGYT
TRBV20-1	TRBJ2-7	SARDTVAAGYEQY
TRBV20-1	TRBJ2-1	SATTGGDNNEQF
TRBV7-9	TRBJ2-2	ASSPGLGETGELF
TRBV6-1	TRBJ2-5	ASSENKETQY
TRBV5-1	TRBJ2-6	ASSKDGISGANVLT
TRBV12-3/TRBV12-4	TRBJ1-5	ASSTRQRNQPQH
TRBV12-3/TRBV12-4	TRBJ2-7	ASSFGGTLSYEQY
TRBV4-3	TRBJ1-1	ASSQEANTEAF
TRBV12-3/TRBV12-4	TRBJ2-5	ASSFLAGGTETQY
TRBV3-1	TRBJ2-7	ASSPGLAGNEQY
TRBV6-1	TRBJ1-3	ASSILSGNTIY
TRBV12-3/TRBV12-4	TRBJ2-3	ASSLLARSTDTQY
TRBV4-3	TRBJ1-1	ASSQGLDRGHLSF
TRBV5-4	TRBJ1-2	ASSFRSRANYGYT
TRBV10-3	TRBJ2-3	AITTGDTQY
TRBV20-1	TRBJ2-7	SAINPGSNEQY
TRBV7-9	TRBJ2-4	ASSLGWDIQY
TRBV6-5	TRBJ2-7	ASSFIRASSYEQY
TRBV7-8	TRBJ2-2	ASSQPHWAATGELF
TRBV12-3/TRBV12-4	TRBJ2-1	ASSFFPPPYNEQF
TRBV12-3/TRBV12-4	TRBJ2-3	ASSPSWKLAGAGDTQY
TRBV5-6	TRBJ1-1	ASSLYVGGAF
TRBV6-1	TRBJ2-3	AATGPGTDTQY
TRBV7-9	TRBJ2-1	ASSLDIPGTPVNEQF
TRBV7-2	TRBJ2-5	ASSPPWETQY
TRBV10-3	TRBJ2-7	AISEDFLSYEQY
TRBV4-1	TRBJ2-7	ASSQGLAGFDEQY
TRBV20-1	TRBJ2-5	SARPLWGRPETQY
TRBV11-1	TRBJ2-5	ASSPGVRYQETQY
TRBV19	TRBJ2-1	ATLNGFEQF
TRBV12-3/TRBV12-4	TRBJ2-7	ASSLPPAGSYEQY
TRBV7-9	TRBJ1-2	ASSVLGAHGYT
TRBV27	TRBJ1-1	ASNPETTEAF
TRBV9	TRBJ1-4	ASSYTGQGNEKLF
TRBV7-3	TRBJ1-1	ASSLIGSVNTEAF
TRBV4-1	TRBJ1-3	ASSQGTGGLGNTIY
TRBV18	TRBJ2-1	ASSPPSVQTRSYNEQF
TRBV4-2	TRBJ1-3	ASSQRFWDTLSGNTIY
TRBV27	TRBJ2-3	ASSPGGAADTQY
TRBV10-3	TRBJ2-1	AISESGASYNEQF
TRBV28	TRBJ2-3	ASSFDRVTDTQY
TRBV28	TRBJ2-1	ASSFREDYYNEQF
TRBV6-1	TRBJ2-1	ASSLSSGGVDEQF
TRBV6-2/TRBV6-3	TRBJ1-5	ASSYSWDQPQH
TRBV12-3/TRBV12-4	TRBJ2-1	ASSFRNKGSGSSYNEQF
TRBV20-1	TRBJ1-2	SARDPSGGSGYT
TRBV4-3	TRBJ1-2	ASSPGQGYT
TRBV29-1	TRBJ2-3	SVRVVGFLRDTDTQY